What follows are 30 T cell receptor beta chains derived from one specimen sequenced in a study of CD8 T cells in ankylosing spondylitis. TCRdb used MiXCR to reprocess the 5' RACE reads, holding one entry per CDR3 protein. Among approximately 350,000 distinct CDR3 sequences listed, 14% to 15% were seen once. Input material: blood, either unsorted or a sorted T cell fraction (not recorded which). Every receptor here comes from a male donor with ankylosing spondylitis or in good health (not recorded which).

The CDR3 sequence: CASTRDYQYNEQFF. Written as DNA, the CDR3 is TGCGCCAGCACCAGGGACTACCAATACAATGAGCAGTTCTTC. The chain links TRBV5-1 to TRBJ2-1; 7 nucleotides match TRBD2. CDR1 is SGHRS and CDR2 is YFSETQ in the germline V gene. Germline trimming cut 6 bases from V and 4 bases from J; bases unmatched to any gene: 7. The length of the CDR3 is 14 residues.

This clonotype has only a few counts. This chain connects TRBV27 to TRBJ1-5; D might be TRBD1 (5 bases). V was cut by 0 bases and J by 3 bases, with 12 bases left in between. The CDR3 is 16 residues long. Germline CDR1 is MNHEY and CDR2 is SMNVEV (reference sequence). The CDR3 sequence: CASSLSGGGNNQPQHF. CDR3 DNA: TGTGCCAGCAGTTTATCGGGGGGTGGAAACAATCAGCCCCAGCATTTT.

The V call is TRBV11-2, the J call TRBJ2-5; 11 positions match TRBD2. Germline CDR1 and CDR2: SGHAT and FQNNGV. This CDR3 has 17 amino acids. The ends lost 4 bases at V and 1 base at J; junction bases unmatched: 8. CDR3 sequence: CASSSHPGLAAQETQYF. CDR3 nucleotides: TGTGCCAGCAGCTCCCATCCGGGACTAGCGGCCCAAGAGACCCAGTACTTC.

This clonotype appeared a few times. The J gene is TRBJ1-2, the V gene TRBV5-1; D gene unclear. The CDR3 covers 15 residues. Trimming removed 7 bases at V and 3 bases at J, with 19 bases between. The germline CDR1 and CDR2 sequences are SGHRS and YFSETQ. In DNA, the CDR3 is TGCGCCAGCCGAACGAGCTTCACCGCTCACTATGGCTACACCTTC. It specifies CASRTSFTAHYGYTF.

This clonotype has a handful of counts. V gene TRBV30 combines with J gene TRBJ2-2; the D gene is possibly TRBD1 (5 bases). Germline V CDR1 and CDR2: GTSNPN, SVGIG (reference sequence). Trimming left V 7 bases short and J 2 bases short, with 14 bases between. CDR3 length: 14 residues. The CDR3 coding sequence is TGTGCCTCCAAAGGGGCTACAAACACCGGGGAGCTGTTTTTT. The encoded protein is CASKGATNTGELFF.

This sequence joins TRBV20-1 and TRBJ2-5; 12 bases agree with TRBD1. The CDR3 runs 13 residues. The germline CDR1 and CDR2 sequences are DFQATT and SNEGSKA (reference sequence). Trimming at V came to 6 bases and at J to 5 bases, leaving 4 bases not matched to a gene. The DNA for the CDR3 is TGCAGTGCGAAGGGACAGGGGGCTGAGACCCAGTACTTC. Translated: CSAKGQGAETQYF.

This clonotype was counted ten times or more. This chain links TRBV20-1 with TRBJ2-1, with no clear D. This CDR3 has 14 amino acids. Germline loops: CDR1 DFQATT, CDR2 SNEGSKA (reference sequence). Trimming removed 0 bases at V and 8 bases at J, with 14 bases between. The DNA of the CDR3 is TGCAGTGCTAGAGATGGCCTCCGGTGGGATGAGCAGTTCTTC. Amino acid sequence: CSARDGLRWDEQFF.

In its sample, this clonotype was seen a few times. This chain connects TRBV12-3 or TRBV12-4 to TRBJ1-5; no definite D call. CDR3 length equals 12 residues. The V end lost 5 bases, the J end lost 9 bases, and 11 bases lay between the germline ends. CDR3 nucleotides: TGTGCCAGCAGTCCTACAAAGAGGCCCCAGCATTTT. Its protein is CASSPTKRPQHF.

The gene calls are TRBV30 and TRBJ2-5; 10 nucleotides agree with TRBD2. V was pared by 2 bases and J by 5 bases, with 2 bases of the junction left unmatched. CDR1 is GTSNPN and CDR2 is SVGIG in the germline V gene (reference sequence). This CDR3 spans 13 amino acids. The chain's CDR3 is CAWSLAGVETQYF. CDR3 coding DNA: TGTGCCTGGAGTCTAGCGGGAGTGGAGACCCAGTACTTC.

This clonotype was observed a few times. The V and J genes are TRBV7-9 and TRBJ1-2; D unclear. V was shortened by 1 base and J by 4 bases, with 7 bases between the two germline ends. This CDR3 has 13 amino acids. Looked up from germline, CDR1 is SEHNR and CDR2 is FQNEAQ (reference sequence). This chain's CDR3 is CASSLGVVYGYTF. The CDR3 DNA follows: TGTGCCAGCAGCTTAGGGGTTGTCTATGGCTACACCTTC.

V gene TRBV6-4 combines with J gene TRBJ2-1; 13 bases line up with TRBD2. The germline V gene encodes CDR1 MRHNA and CDR2 SNTAGT. The length of the CDR3 is 14 residues. V dropped 3 bases and J dropped 9; count of bases not matched to a gene: 2. The CDR3 coding sequence is TGTGCCAGCAGTGAGAGACTAGCGGGGGGTGAGCAGTTCTTC. It is translated as CASSERLAGGEQFF.

The rearrangement joins TRBV12-3 or TRBV12-4 to TRBJ2-4, with TRBD1 identical over 10 bases. V trimming: 6 bases; J trimming: 4 bases; junction bases outside the gene matches: 3. The CDR3 consists of 14 residues. The CDR3, as DNA: TGTGCCAGCAGGACAGGGGGCTGGAAAAACATTCAGTACTTC. It codes for CASRTGGWKNIQYF.

Points on this clonotype: The junction and the germline gene differ at one end; a read error may be behind it. The V call is TRBV3-1, the J call TRBJ1-1, with D perhaps TRBD1 (6 bases). CDR3 length: 16 amino acids. Germline CDR1 LGHDT, CDR2 YNNKEL (reference sequence). CDR3 protein: CASSKDDRLRGTEAFF. CDR3 DNA sequence: TGTGCCAGCAGCAAAGACGACAGGCTGAGGGGGACTGAAGCTTTCTTT.

The chain links TRBV4-1 to TRBJ2-1; unclear D gene. Germline CDR1 reads MGHRA; CDR2 reads YSYEKL. This CDR3 has 11 residues. V was pared by 3 bases and J by 3 bases, with 0 bases between. As DNA, the CDR3 is TGCGCCAGCAGCCACTACAATGAGCAGTTCTTC. This sequence encodes CASSHYNEQFF.

This clonotype came up a few times. The chain links TRBV27 to TRBJ1-1; tentative D call: TRBD1 (6 bases). CDR1 MNHEY and CDR2 SMNVEV come from the germline V gene (reference sequence). This CDR3 comprises 16 residues. Trimming shortened V by 7 bases and J by 5 bases, and 23 bases separated the two germline ends. DNA for the CDR3: TGTGCCAGCAAAGTAGGACCGGACAGACCCTTTACTGAAGCTTTCTTT. Its protein is CASKVGPDRPFTEAFF.

This clonotype was seen ten or more times. This sequence joins TRBV20-1 and TRBJ2-3; D possibly uses TRBD1 or TRBD2 (6 bases each). The CDR3 covers 13 residues. Germline V gene data show CDR1 as DFQATT and CDR2 as SNEGSKA (reference sequence). The CDR3 DNA is TGCAGACCGAGGGGGGCGCACACAGATACGCAGTATTTT. Encoded protein: CRPRGAHTDTQYF.

The table lists this clonotype with a few counts. The rearrangement links TRBV7-9 to TRBJ1-1; tentative D call: TRBD1 (5 bases). The germline V and J ends were trimmed by 6 bases and 0 bases, with 11 bases remaining between them. Germline V gives CDR1 SEHNR, CDR2 FQNEAQ (reference sequence). The CDR3 sequence is 14 residues long. The CDR3 DNA sequence: TGTGCCAGCAGTCAGGGACTCTTGAACACTGAAGCTTTCTTT. It translates to CASSQGLLNTEAFF.

This clonotype turned up a few times. The chain couples TRBV3-1 to TRBJ1-6; D is unclear. The CDR3 sequence is 14 residues long. Germline CDR1 LGHDT, CDR2 YNNKEL (reference sequence). Trimming took 5 bases from V and 6 from J, leaving 11 bases between them. As DNA, the CDR3 is TGTGCCAGCAGCACCGGACCTCGTAATTCACCCCTCCACTTT. As protein: CASSTGPRNSPLHF. Full variable domain (remainder filled in from reference TRBV3-1 and TRBJ1-6): DTAVSQTPKYLVTQMGNDKSIKCEQNLGHDTMYWYKQDSKKFLKIMFSYNNKELIINETVPNRFSPKSPDKAHLNLHINSLELGDSAVYFCASSTGPRNSPLHFGNGTRLTVT.

CDR3 amino acids: CSALASYEQYF. For the CDR3, the DNA is TGCAGTGCCCTCGCGTCCTACGAGCAGTACTTC. This rearrangement joins TRBV20-1 to TRBJ2-7, with D uncertain. V was trimmed by 6 bases and J by 1 base, leaving 7 bases between them. Germline CDR1 and CDR2: DFQATT and SNEGSKA (reference sequence). The CDR3 consists of 11 residues.

Only a few counts were recorded for this clonotype. The chain uses TRBV29-1 and TRBJ2-3; TRBD2 aligns across 8 bases. This CDR3 is 13 amino acids long. The V segment lost 6 bases and the J segment 6 bases; nucleotides outside the gene matches: 8. From germline, CDR1 is SQVTM and CDR2 ANQGSEA. In DNA, the CDR3 is TGCAGCGTCTCCGGGAGGGCTTCCGATACGCAGTATTTT. It encodes CSVSGRASDTQYF.

The chain links TRBV12-3 or TRBV12-4 to TRBJ2-3; 8 bases are shared with TRBD2. This CDR3 is 14 amino acids long. V was clipped by 6 bases and J by 7 bases; unmatched bases: 9. CDR3 region: CASSLSGGEYTQYF. CDR3 in DNA: TGTGCCAGCAGCTTATCGGGAGGGGAATATACGCAGTATTTT.

There are a few counts of this clonotype. CDR3 coding DNA: TGTGCCAGCAGTGTCATAGTTAACACTGAAGCTTTCTTT. Translation gives CASSVIVNTEAFF. The V call is TRBV6-1, the J call TRBJ1-1; D gene ambiguous. Germline CDR1 is MNHNS and CDR2 is SASEGT. V lost 4 bases to trimming and J lost 2 bases, with 8 bases between them. This CDR3 is 13 amino acids long.

This clonotype was detected only a few times. The gene calls are TRBV27 and TRBJ1-2; TRBD1 matches 9 bases. Trimming at V came to 3 bases and at J to 2 bases, leaving 1 base not matched to a gene. The CDR3 spans 14 residues. Per the germline V gene, CDR1 is MNHEY and CDR2 is SMNVEV (reference sequence). The CDR3 DNA is TGTGCCAGCAGTTTCGGACAGGGGAACTATGGCTACACCTTC. This encodes CASSFGQGNYGYTF.

This clonotype was seen more than once but under ten times. The J gene is TRBJ1-1, the V gene TRBV4-1; D might be TRBD1 (5 bases). The V gene's germline CDR1 is MGHRA and CDR2 YSYEKL. This CDR3 is 15 amino acids long. The V and J ends lost 4 bases and 0 bases respectively, with 12 bases between them. The CDR3: CASSRSQVLNTEAFF. CDR3 nucleotide sequence: TGCGCCAGCAGCCGTTCACAGGTCCTGAACACTGAAGCTTTCTTT.

This clonotype was seen a handful of times. The chain couples TRBV4-1 to TRBJ2-3, with D possibly TRBD2 on 5 matching bases. Germline V lookup: CDR1 MGHRA, CDR2 YSYEKL. The CDR3 has 14 residues. Between the trimmed V and J ends, which lost 0 bases and 5 bases, there was a span of 9 bases. CDR3 DNA sequence: TGCGCCAGCAGCCAAGATTCGAGGGTAGATACGCAGTATTTT. Amino acids: CASSQDSRVDTQYF.

The V gene is TRBV9, the J gene TRBJ2-7, with 8 nucleotides matching TRBD2. Trimming removed 0 bases from V and 0 bases from J; junction bases left unmatched: 8. This CDR3 region has 17 residues. Germline V gives CDR1 SGDLS, CDR2 YYNGEE. CDR3 sequence reads: CASSVASGGFSSYEQYF. The CDR3 DNA reads TGTGCCAGCAGCGTAGCTTCGGGAGGGTTCTCCTCCTACGAGCAGTACTTC. The full variable domain, completed using reference TRBV9 and TRBJ2-7, is DSGVTQTPKHLITATGQRVTLRCSPRSGDLSVYWYQQSLDQGLQFLIQYYNGEERAKGNILERFSAQQFPDLHSELNLSSLELGDSALYFCASSVASGGFSSYEQYFGPGTRLTVT.

This clonotype has ten or more counts. The J gene is TRBJ1-1, the V gene TRBV4-1; the D is unclear. The germline gives CDR1 MGHRA, CDR2 YSYEKL. The CDR3 sequence is 12 residues long. V was trimmed by 0 bases and J by 4 bases, leaving 3 bases between them. The CDR3 sequence is CASSQESTEAFF. In DNA, the CDR3 is TGCGCCAGCAGCCAAGAGAGCACTGAAGCTTTCTTT.

This clonotype was counted only a few times. The chain uses TRBV7-2 and TRBJ2-7; a weak D match, TRBD2 (6 bases). V dropped 1 base and J dropped 2 bases, with 12 bases sitting between them. The CDR3 has 15 amino acids. The germline V gene has CDR1 SGHTA and CDR2 FQGNSA. CDR3 region: CASSLGMGGTYEQYF. As DNA, the CDR3 is TGTGCCAGCAGCTTAGGGATGGGAGGAACCTACGAGCAGTACTTC.

This clonotype was seen a handful of times. The chain uses TRBV11-2 and TRBJ1-1, with D maybe TRBD1 (6 bases). The CDR3 has 13 amino acids. Trimming removed 11 bases from V and 0 bases from J, with 13 bases in between. In germline, CDR1 is SGHAT, CDR2 FQNNGV. The CDR3 DNA is TGTGCCTCTGAGGGGGGTTTGAACACTGAAGCTTTCTTT. It translates to CASEGGLNTEAFF.

The rearrangement links TRBV6-5 to TRBJ2-5, with D perhaps matching TRBD1 or TRBD2 (7 bases each). The V and J ends lost 2 bases and 0 bases respectively, with 16 bases between them. CDR3 size: 17 residues. From germline, CDR1 is MNHEY and CDR2 SVGAGI. CDR3 sequence reads: CASSYGRARGYQETQYF. CDR3 sequence (DNA): TGTGCCAGCAGTTACGGGAGGGCCAGGGGGTACCAAGAGACCCAGTACTTC.